This is a list of T cell receptor beta chains from one sample in a study of blood T cell repertoires in COVID-19. Generated by immunoSEQ multiplex PCR, the TCRdb table keeps only in-frame clones and is missing some. The data show about 300,000 clones, roughly 90% seen once. Sequencing was done on a sample of peripheral blood. These receptors were collected from a man between 18 and 29 years old who had recovered from COVID-19. Both conserved end residues are part of each CDR3. A D gene is named only where the DNA matches it firmly. Size values are once, few and many counts, or a class for expanded clones, and some rows have none.

j_call v_call d_call clone_size cdr3_aa cdr3_nt
TRBJ2-5 TRBV10-3 TRBD2 . CAIGTGGGPGGETQYF TGTGCCATCGGGACTGGCGGGGGTCCCGGGGGAGAGACCCAGTACTTC
TRBJ1-5 TRBV28 TRBD1 . CASSSLQGDQPQHF TGTGCCAGCAGTTCCCTACAGGGGGACCAGCCCCAGCATTTT
TRBJ2-7 TRBV5-1 TRBD2 . CASSLLSGKSHEQYF TGCGCCAGCAGCTTGTTAAGCGGGAAGTCCCACGAGCAGTACTTC
TRBJ2-3 TRBV11-2 TRBD2 . CASSLGEREGQYF TGTGCCAGCAGCTTGGGGGAGCGGGAGGGGCAGTATTTT
TRBJ2-7 TRBV6-2/TRBV6-3 . . CASSRMIAYEQYF TGTGCCAGCAGCAGAATGATAGCCTACGAGCAGTACTTC
TRBJ1-1 TRBV27 . once CASSLYRETTITFF TGTGCCAGCAGTTTATACAGGGAAACTACTATAACTTTCTTT
TRBJ2-7 TRBV27 . once CASSLSGDFEQYF TGTGCCAGCAGTTTATCAGGGGACTTCGAGCAGTACTTC
TRBJ1-2 TRBV19 . . CASSFGGGAAYGYTF TGTGCCAGTAGTTTCGGAGGAGGGGCAGCCTATGGCTACACCTTC
TRBJ2-7 TRBV5-1 TRBD1 . CASSLYSGQVSYEQYF TGCGCCAGCAGCCTGTACTCGGGACAGGTCTCCTACGAGCAGTACTTC
TRBJ1-2 TRBV19 . few CASSIPTGLYGYTF TGTGCCAGTAGTATCCCCACAGGGCTCTATGGCTACACCTTC
TRBJ1-4 TRBV2 . . CASRADITNEKLFF TGTGCCAGCAGGGCAGACATAACTAATGAAAAACTGTTTTTT
TRBJ2-7 TRBV11-2 . few CASSPRGAGEQYF TGTGCCAGCAGCCCCCGAGGGGCGGGGGAGCAGTACTTC
TRBJ1-2 TRBV6-1 . . CASSALGEPRGAGYTF TGTGCCAGCAGTGCCTTAGGAGAGCCACGCGGGGCCGGCTACACCTTC
TRBJ1-1 TRBV19 . . CASSPQGNTEAFF TGTGCCAGTAGCCCCCAGGGTAATACTGAAGCTTTCTTT
TRBJ2-7 TRBV6-6 . . CASSIDSPSSYEQYF TGTGCCAGCAGTATAGACAGTCCTTCCTCCTACGAGCAGTACTTC
TRBJ2-1 TRBV6-6 TRBD2 . CASTHSGTYNEQFF TGTGCCAGCACCCATAGCGGGACCTACAATGAGCAGTTCTTC
TRBJ1-5 TRBV6-2/TRBV6-3 TRBD1 . CASSPGGSNQPQHF TGTGCCAGCAGTCCAGGGGGCAGCAATCAGCCCCAGCATTTT
TRBJ1-1 TRBV2 TRBD1 . CASIPQTGVGNTEAFF TGTGCCAGCATTCCGCAGACAGGGGTGGGGAACACTGAAGCTTTCTTT
TRBJ1-1 TRBV2 . . CASSDPPPRNTEAFF TGTGCCAGCAGTGACCCCCCACCCAGGAACACTGAAGCTTTCTTT
TRBJ2-7 TRBV6-2/TRBV6-3 TRBD2 . CASSYVFLAGRSYEQYF TGTGCCAGCAGTTATGTGTTTCTAGCGGGGCGCTCCTACGAGCAGTACTTC
TRBJ2-7 TRBV20-1 . few CSVGGSYEQYF TGCAGTGTAGGGGGTTCCTACGAGCAGTACTTC
TRBJ1-5 TRBV6-6 TRBD1 . CASSPDRGGPYQPQHF TGTGCCAGCAGCCCTGACAGGGGTGGCCCCTATCAGCCCCAGCATTTT
TRBJ1-3 TRBV5-1 . . CASGKGVQSSGNTIYF TGCGCCAGCGGAAAGGGGGTTCAGAGCTCTGGAAACACCATATATTTT
TRBJ2-1 TRBV5-6 . . CASSFLRYNEQFF TGTGCCAGCAGCTTTCTACGCTACAATGAGCAGTTCTTC